Listed here is a single TCR beta chain. This sample was taken from a study of blood T cell repertoires in COVID-19. At the level of the study: Acute and convalescent COVID-19 specimens originated in the United States, Italy and Spain. T cells, B-cell-depleted T cells, or PBMCs supplied cDNA or gDNA.

How the authors handled the data: It was from reference gene primer amplification that nucleated cell counts were estimated. The repertoire was sequenced with immunoSEQ multiplex PCR; TCRdb's copy has only in-frame clones and lacks some. V, J and clone size are those of that table, while D and trimming were read from the DNA. This sample carries about 100,000 clones, 85% of them seen once, and the ten largest clones take about 13%. The CDR3 consists of 14 residues. Germline V gene sequence: CDR1 LNHDA, CDR2 SQIVND (reference sequence). The V and J ends lost 3 bases and 5 bases respectively, with 10 bases between them.

Sequenced material: peripheral blood. This clonotype was obtained from a human donor in a cohort sampled during active COVID-19. The chain joins TRBV19 to TRBJ2-2; the D gene is possibly TRBD2 (6 bases). The CDR3 DNA reads as TGTGCCAGTAGTATCGTTGGGGGGACCGGGGAGCTGTTTTTT. Translation gives CASSIVGGTGELFF.